The next 24 T cell receptor beta chains were all read from a single sample in a study of blood T cell repertoires in COVID-19. The protocol was immunoSEQ multiplex PCR, while the TCRdb copy is restricted to in-frame clones and leaves out a portion. The table has some 57,000 clones, roughly 92% seen once. The material sequenced was peripheral blood. These receptors were taken from a human donor in a cohort sampled during active COVID-19.

The CDR3 bases are TGCGCCAGCAGCCGGGAGAAAGAGACCCAGTACTTC. Translated: CASSREKETQYF. The chain links TRBV4-1 to TRBJ2-5, with a weak D call TRBD2 (5 bases). Germline assignment: CDR1 MGHRA and CDR2 YSYEKL. The germline V and J ends were trimmed by 4 bases and 3 bases, with 6 bases remaining between them. The CDR3 runs to 12 residues.

V usage is TRBV2 and J usage is TRBJ1-6; D perhaps matches TRBD1 (6 bases). Trimming pared 6 bases from V and 8 bases from J, leaving 17 bases between. CDR3 size: 15 residues. Germline CDR1 reads SNHLY; CDR2 reads FYNNEI. Here the CDR3 reads CASRPDRLVDSPLHF. The DNA for the CDR3 is TGTGCCAGCAGACCCGACAGGCTTGTAGATTCACCCCTCCACTTT.

This clone has only one observation. This chain joins TRBV10-3 and TRBJ1-1, with D unresolved. This CDR3 comprises 14 residues. Per germline, CDR1 ENHRY and CDR2 SYGVKD. Trimming left V 3 bases short and J 4 bases short, with 12 bases between. The CDR3 loop is CAISDRVLSTEAFF. CDR3 nucleotides: TGTGCCATCAGTGACCGGGTCCTGAGCACTGAAGCTTTCTTT.

The genes are TRBV4-1 and TRBJ2-5; the D is unclear. The CDR3 loop spans 13 amino acids. V lost 6 bases, J lost 2 bases, and 10 bases lay in between. CDR1 is MGHRA, CDR2 YSYEKL, per germline. CDR3 DNA: TGCGCCAGCAGTATGGCCCTTCAAGAGACCCAGTACTTC. Amino acids: CASSMALQETQYF.

The rearrangement uses TRBV27 and TRBJ2-7; D is possibly TRBD2 (5 bases). Trimming pared 4 bases from V and 3 bases from J, leaving 16 bases between. The CDR3 runs to 15 residues. Per the germline V gene, CDR1 is MNHEY and CDR2 is SMNVEV (reference sequence). CDR3 DNA sequence: TGTGCCAGCAGTTCCCCGACTGGAGGTCGCTACGAGCAGTACTTC. Its translation is CASSSPTGGRYEQYF.

The chain has TRBV30 and TRBJ2-5; TRBD2 matches 9 bases. J was trimmed by 3 bases and V by 2 bases; bases with no gene match: 4. Germline-derived CDR1 and CDR2 are GTSNPN and SVGIG (reference sequence). The CDR3 is 14 amino acids. The CDR3 is CAWSKGLAEETQYF. The CDR3 DNA reads TGTGCCTGGAGTAAGGGACTAGCAGAAGAGACCCAGTACTTC.

The chain links TRBV18 to TRBJ1-3, with 7 bases aligning to TRBD1. J lost 2 bases, V lost 3 bases, and 4 bases had no gene match. CDR1 is KGHSH, CDR2 LQKENI, per germline. The CDR3 runs to 15 residues. CDR3 region: CASSPPGQAGNTIYF. CDR3 DNA sequence: TGTGCCAGCTCACCTCCCGGACAGGCTGGAAACACCATATATTTT.

This sequence joins TRBV7-2 and TRBJ2-3, with D possibly being TRBD2 (6 bases). Trimming stripped 5 bases from V and 2 bases from J, with 11 bases between. Germline-derived CDR1 and CDR2 are SGHTA and FQGNSA. The CDR3 consists of 14 residues. As DNA, the CDR3 is TGTGCCAGCAGCCGGGACTCGGTCACAGATACGCAGTATTTT. Protein product: CASSRDSVTDTQYF.

V usage is TRBV7-9 and J usage is TRBJ2-4, with D perhaps matching TRBD1 (5 bases). The CDR3 runs 16 residues. Trimming cost V 2 bases and J 0 bases, with 11 bases left between them. Germline V gene lookup returns CDR1 SEHNR and CDR2 FQNEAQ (reference sequence). CDR3 residues: CASSLFSGLAKNIQYF. As DNA, the CDR3 is TGTGCCAGCAGCTTATTTTCAGGGCTAGCCAAAAACATTCAGTACTTC.

V is TRBV14 and J is TRBJ1-1; 9 bases align to TRBD1. Germline V gene lookup returns CDR1 SGHDN and CDR2 FVKESK. The CDR3 has 14 residues. Trimming cost V 2 bases and J 4 bases; bases outside gene matches: 2. The CDR3 sequence is CASSQNRGLTEAFF. CDR3 DNA sequence: TGTGCCAGCAGCCAAAACAGGGGGCTCACTGAAGCTTTCTTT.

The rearrangement joins TRBV15 to TRBJ2-1; 15 nucleotides match TRBD2. The CDR3 has 15 amino acids. Trimming at V came to 6 bases and at J to 8 bases, leaving 5 bases not matched to a gene. Germline V gene sequence: CDR1 LNHNV, CDR2 YYDKDF (reference sequence). In DNA, the CDR3 is TGTGCCACCAGAGGGACTAGCGGGAGGCCCTATGAGCAGTTCTTC. Translating gives CATRGTSGRPYEQFF.

The chain recombines TRBV14 with TRBJ2-7, with D perhaps TRBD2 (6 bases). V dropped 1 base and J dropped 2 bases, with 12 bases sitting between them. The CDR3 loop spans 15 amino acids. CDR1 and CDR2 (germline): SGHDN, FVKESK. The CDR3 is CASSQGRGPTYEQYF. The CDR3 DNA follows: TGTGCCAGCAGCCAAGGGCGGGGACCCACCTACGAGCAGTACTTC. The variable domain in full, completed from reference TRBV14 and TRBJ2-7, reads EAGVTQFPSHSVIEKGQTVTLRCDPISGHDNLYWYRRVMGKEIKFLLHFVKESKQDESGMPNNRFLAERTGGTYSTLKVQPAELEDSGVYFCASSQGRGPTYEQYFGPGTRLTVT.

This chain joins TRBV28 and TRBJ2-3, with 7 bases that match TRBD2. The ends lost 5 bases at V and 0 bases at J; junction bases unmatched: 11. Germline assignment: CDR1 MDHEN and CDR2 SYDVKM. This CDR3 has 17 residues. For the CDR3, the DNA is TGTGCCAGCAGTCTCCCTTACCTAGCGGTCAGCACAGATACGCAGTATTTT. It encodes CASSLPYLAVSTDTQYF.

The chain links TRBV3-1 (or the pseudogene TRBV3-2) to TRBJ1-5, with TRBD1 matching 7 bases. Germline CDR1 is LGHDT and CDR2 is YNNKEL (reference sequence). This CDR3 has 18 residues. J gave up 4 bases and V 1 base, and 13 bases lay outside the gene matches. In DNA, the CDR3 is TGTGCCAGCAGCCAAGGTTGGTTCCATACGACAGGGAATCAGCCCCAGCATTTT. It yields the protein CASSQGWFHTTGNQPQHF.

The chain joins TRBV19 to TRBJ2-4; 14 nucleotides align to TRBD2. Germline-derived CDR1 and CDR2 are LNHDA and SQIVND (reference sequence). Losses at the gene ends were 8 bases for V and 4 bases for J; bases not matched to a gene: 7. The CDR3 has 16 residues. DNA for the CDR3: TGTGCCAGTGGGGGACTAGCGGGAGCAACGAAAAACATTCAGTACTTC. Its translation: CASGGLAGATKNIQYF.

V is TRBV30 and J is TRBJ1-1; D may be TRBD1 (6 bases). The CDR3 extends over 11 amino acids. Looked up from germline, CDR1 is GTSNPN and CDR2 is SVGIG (reference sequence). Trimming removed 4 bases at V and 11 bases at J, with 14 bases between. CDR3 residues: CAWKLQGLAFF. Here the CDR3 DNA reads TGTGCCTGGAAGCTTCAGGGGCTGGCTTTCTTT.

This rearrangement joins TRBV19 to TRBJ2-3; D is undetermined. The V end lost 7 bases, the J end lost 4 bases, and 15 bases lay between the germline ends. Germline V gene lookup returns CDR1 LNHDA and CDR2 SQIVND (reference sequence). The length of the CDR3 is 14 residues. CDR3 region: CASTSLGIADTQYF. In nucleotides, the CDR3 is TGTGCCAGTACCTCACTTGGTATCGCAGATACGCAGTATTTT.

This chain connects TRBV18 to TRBJ2-7; TRBD2 agrees at 7 bases. J was trimmed by 0 bases and V by 3 bases; bases with no gene match: 8. The CDR3 spans 16 residues. Germline V lookup: CDR1 KGHSH, CDR2 LQKENI. CDR3 in amino acids: CASSPVAGVISYEQYF. CDR3 nucleotide sequence: TGTGCCAGCTCACCGGTGGCGGGGGTGATCTCCTACGAGCAGTACTTC.

On this clone: At one end, the junction sequence differs from germline, possibly due to a read error. Distinct nucleotide sequences in the sample also encode this CDR3. The J gene is TRBJ2-2, the V gene TRBV4-2; D perhaps matches TRBD2 (5 bases). The germline V gene has CDR1 LGHNA and CDR2 YNFKEQ. The CDR3 totals 15 residues. CDR3 in amino acids: CASSQEHEAAGELFF. In nucleotides, the CDR3 is TGTGCCAGCAGCCAAGAACATGAGGCCGCCGGGGAACTGTTTTTT.

The chain employs TRBV19 and TRBJ2-5; 8 bases fit TRBD2. After removal of 1 base from V and 2 bases from J, the junction contained 9 bases not matched to a gene. The CDR3 loop spans 17 amino acids. Germline V gene lookup returns CDR1 LNHDA and CDR2 SQIVND (reference sequence). The CDR3 loop is CASSIGLARRSQETQYF. CDR3 bases: TGTGCCAGTAGTATAGGACTAGCGAGGAGGTCTCAAGAGACCCAGTACTTC.

The chain uses TRBV5-1 and TRBJ2-7; possible D gene TRBD2, 6 bases. CDR3 length equals 15 residues. The V end was cut by 5 bases, the J end by 2 bases, with 17 bases between. Germline V lookup: CDR1 SGHRS, CDR2 YFSETQ. The CDR3 loop is CASRTTVGEAYEQYF. In nucleotides, the CDR3 is TGCGCCAGCAGGACGACGGTGGGGGAGGCCTACGAGCAGTACTTC.

This sequence joins TRBV10-3 and TRBJ1-5; 7 positions agree with TRBD1. CDR3 length equals 15 residues. The V gene end was trimmed by 2 bases and the J gene end by 1 base; junction bases not matched to a gene: 2. The V gene's germline CDR1 is ENHRY and CDR2 SYGVKD. The CDR3, as DNA: TGTGCCATCAGTGAGAACAGGGGAAGCAATCAGCCCCAGCATTTT. It translates to CAISENRGSNQPQHF.

The chain is built from TRBV10-3 and TRBJ1-6, with TRBD1 matching 12 bases. The CDR3 covers 12 residues. Germline lookup yields CDR1 ENHRY and CDR2 SYGVKD. V lost 10 bases to trimming and J lost 14 bases; unmatched junction nucleotides: 6. The CDR3 DNA reads as TGTGCCACCCGGGACAGGGGGCAAACCCTCCACTTT. Residues: CATRDRGQTLHF.

J is TRBJ2-1 and V is TRBV27, with TRBD2 as a possible D gene (6 bases). The CDR3 totals 12 residues. Trimming cost V 5 bases and J 12 bases, with 14 bases left between them. Per germline, CDR1 MNHEY and CDR2 SMNVEV (reference sequence). CDR3 residues: CASSPRRDLQFF. CDR3 nucleotides: TGTGCCAGCAGTCCTAGGCGGGACTTGCAGTTCTTC.